This record concerns one TCR beta chain sequence. Its antigen is currently not known. No qualities accompany the bases; no much larger clone lies one base away. This sample was taken from a study of cytomegalovirus exposure and HLA in healthy donors (dated by TCRdb to 2016 to 2017). A note on the overall study: In an earlier analysis of roughly 590 of the donors, 250 to 350 Gb of sequence data and 95 million to 130 million unique TCR beta sequences from about 179 million T cells were reported. Approximately 300 gigabases of sequencing data and roughly 80 million unique TCR sequences made up an early release that covered approximately 620 HLA-typed donors. Of the 350 to 400 genotyped donors, 81% fell in the genetic ancestry cluster associated with self-reported Caucasian donors. The study was designed to test whether signatures of past pathogen exposure could be identified by cataloging public T cell receptors. The T cell repertoires of some 670 subjects were profiled by immunosequencing and related to cytomegalovirus serostatus. In addition to the first cohort of 650 to 750 subjects, a separate validation cohort of 120 different subjects was used. To predict cytomegalovirus infection status, the study brought together high-throughput TCR immunosequencing, statistical association of individual TCRs with disease status, and machine learning. A later analysis re-analyzed previously published TCR beta repertoires from 666 donors and added high-resolution HLA genotyping to study TCR occurrence patterns. Rather than using new phenotypic data, the later analysis identified candidate immune exposures from TCR beta sequences and from how often those sequences occurred across donors. An earlier analysis of 450 to 750 of the donors used high-throughput TCR beta sequencing to judge whether each TCR beta V gene segment behaved as functional or pseudogenic. Donor age, sex, ethnicity and CMV serostatus were compiled alongside the repertoire data. Genome-wide SNP genotypes for about 55% of the roughly 670 donors were used in a later genetic analysis, which treated that subset as a discovery cohort. Every discovery cohort repertoire had been produced on one sequencing platform. Class I and class II HLA loci were covered by the typing at four-digit resolution. The number of donors typed differed by locus, with about 629-630 for A, B, C, DRB1 and DQB1, around 520 for DQA1, under 610 for DPA1, and over 400 for DPB1. About five DR-DQ haplotypes were handled as single units for association and clustering because linkage in the cohort was strong. Among 300 to 500 genotyped donors of the cohort, an average of around 250,000 unique TCR beta nucleotide sequences was sequenced per donor, of which approximately 19% were non-productive. The paper as a whole reports these results and caveats: HLA typing was unavailable for some donors at each locus, so association tests used only the typed subset. A later analysis reported that several top co-occurrence clusters appeared linked to parvovirus B19, influenza, CMV and Epstein-Barr virus. In a later analysis, about 16,000 TCR beta sequences were associated with specific HLA alleles at a false discovery rate of 0.05. Only TCR beta chains were sequenced in this cohort, and the absence of alpha or paired-chain data limited detectable features. In a later analysis, most CMV-associated TCR beta chains were found to appear HLA-restricted, with HLA associations seemingly driven largely by CMV exposure. Because the 87-base-pair reads could not distinguish some IMGT-functional V segments, including TRBV6-2 and TRBV6-3, those segments were excluded. V-gene and J-gene trimming of TCR beta chains was associated with a missense DCLRE1C variant in a later genetic analysis, and the association was replicated in an independent cohort. The study gave a list of 150 to 200 TCR beta chains associated with cytomegalovirus. A further reported finding was that TCR beta sequences accurately predicted the HLA-A and HLA-B alleles for most subjects in the first cohort. Assigning TCR associations to individual alleles was difficult when HLA alleles, especially DR and DQ, strongly co-occurred. In a later analysis, the rate of TCR association differed among HLA loci, with DRB1 alleles having the most associated TCRs and HLA-C alleles having the fewest. Approximately 16 rarely observed V segments, including chromosome 9 orphons, were excluded from the earlier analysis of about 500 of the donors because counts were too low. In an earlier analysis of around 600 of the donors, most TCR beta V segments were observed in productive rearrangements about 90% or about 30% of the time, broadly matching IMGT annotations. The authors suggested that the approach could potentially be generalized to other disease states and immunological phenotypes. In both the original and validation cohorts, the classifier was reported to diagnose cytomegalovirus status with high specificity and sensitivity. Correlated functional status among segregating V segments might be attributable to linkage disequilibrium, but an unknown experimental factor could not be ruled out. A later genetic analysis reported fewer N-insertions in productive TCRs among donors in an Asian-associated ancestry cluster than the roughly 670-donor mean. A later analysis found that HLA-associated TCR beta chains were more clonally expanded and had lower generation probabilities than equally common non-associated chains. CMV serostatus was the only immune exposure information available for the cohort. In vitro tests confirmed that three of the cytomegalovirus-associated TCR beta chains recognize cytomegalovirus antigens. The sequencing pipeline was judged likely to have produced a cluster of highly shared sequence variants as a technical artifact. While some public TCRs were present in many individuals, most TCR sequences turned up only very rarely across donors. Roughly uniform sequencing depth across donors was assumed in presence/absence analyses, although this assumption may not hold.

Library preparation employed the immunoSEQ multiplex PCR assay. For the multiplex PCR, a mixture combining 60 forward primers for TCR Vbeta segments and 13 reverse primers for TCR Jbeta segments was used. The CDR3 region of rearranged TCR beta genes was amplified from genomic DNA by a multiplex PCR assay. The amplified TCR beta libraries were sequenced on the Illumina HiSeq System as 87-base-pair reads. The paper's data handling went like this. Across the 670 or so repertoires, a later analysis counted 75 million to 90 million unique TCR beta chains, roughly 11 million of which were shared by at least two donors. To remove PCR and sequencing errors, raw reads were error-corrected and collapsed into unique sequences using a nearest-neighbor algorithm that merged closely related sequences. V, D and J gene segments were assigned by aligning CDR3 sequences to IMGT reference sequences. For a sequence to be retained, a match of at least six nucleotides to both a V gene segment and a J gene segment was required. A rearrangement counted as productive if the CDR3 had no stop codons and remained in frame with V and J, and every other rearrangement counted as non-productive. Following IMGT convention, CDR3 was defined as the stretch from the second conserved V-encoded cysteine up to the conserved J-encoded phenylalanine. The earlier analysis of about 590 of the donors excluded sequences that lacked an unambiguous match to a single V gene segment. An earlier analysis of 587 of the donors classified V segments as functional when productive rearrangements were above 56.7% and as segregating when the standard deviation between donors was above 5%. A statistical classification framework was developed to diagnose cytomegalovirus status using the catalog of TCR beta chain sequences. In a later analysis, V and J genes were assigned by comparing TCR nucleotide sequences against IMGT/GENE-DB human TR gene sequences. The TCRdist pipeline was used in a later analysis to assign CDR3 sequences and most-parsimonious VDJ recombination scenarios. A later analysis defined each TCR beta chain by its CDR3 amino acid sequence plus V-gene family, and excluded reads lacking a unique V-gene family. A later analysis removed 500 to 600 highly shared, low-generation-probability nucleotide sequences to deal with suspected cross-contamination and a sequencing artifact. In a later analysis, a clonal expansion index was calculated for each public chain from normalized within-repertoire ranks of inferred template counts. In a later analysis, generation probabilities were computed with a VDJ recombination model fitted to out-of-frame rearrangements, and the resulting probabilities were checked against IGoR. Hypergeometric tests were used in a later analysis to score TCR-TCR, TCR-HLA and TCR-CMV co-occurrence, with a repertoire-size bias correction applied to the TCR pairs. False discovery rates were estimated in a later analysis by permuting HLA or CMV assignments 20 times. In a later analysis, co-occurring TCRs were grouped using DBSCAN, with TCRdist sequence similarity added in when clustering inside HLA-allele-positive subsets. Repertoires with fewer than 30,000 or more than 120,000 public chains, plus five repertoires with anomalous nucleotide sharing, were excluded from co-occurrence clustering. TCRdb carries this immuneACCESS record with in-frame sequences only. Its versions omit some clonotypes, under half of them owing to an unresolved V gene in the studies checked, with the rest unexplained. That table is the source of V, J and clone size, and D and trimming were worked out from the DNA. The sample table holds 200,000 or so clones, of which 60% to 85% were seen once. The ten largest clones take up roughly a sixth of the sample.

The CDR3, cysteine through phenylalanine, is 16 amino acids long. Solely the CDR3 DNA is kept, with 48 bases framed from the first base. The germline ends are 21 bases apart after V is trimmed by 2 bases and J by 7 bases. From a lookup of the germline V gene, CDR1 and CDR2 are SGHAT and FQNNGV. The cohort consisted of 600 or so healthy bone marrow donors. Cohort members were all nominally healthy when sampled, although unrecorded immune exposures were likely present. The donor was CMV seronegative and belonged to the group of over 350 seronegative cohort members. Every donor gave a peripheral blood sample, and the peripheral blood mononuclear cells from that sample were used for TCR beta sequencing. Genomic DNA was extracted from the blood cell samples with the Qiagen DNeasy Blood Extraction Kit.

The sequence joins TRBV11-2 to TRBJ2-7; perhaps TRBD2 is the D gene, with 7 bases matching. The material sequenced was PBMCs. The sequence was collected from a man aged 35 to 55 in good health and CMV-seronegative. The CDR3 here reads CASSLTAGAQRGEQYF. The nucleotide sequence reads as follows: TGTGCCAGCAGCTTAACCGCGGGGGCCCAAAGGGGGGAGCAGTACTTC.